Shown below are 6 T cell receptor beta chains from a single sample sequenced in a study of spatial heterogeneity in lung cancer. MiXCR was run by TCRdb on the 5' RACE reads, yielding one entry per CDR3 protein. The sample has about 82,000 distinct CDR3 sequences, around an eighth seen once. Noted time point: sample taken at primary tumor resection. Whole RNA obtained from tumor, nontumor lung or frozen PBMC underwent sequencing without sorting. The sample consisted of PBMCs, taken at surgery. The receptors here all came from a male donor with early-stage non-small cell lung cancer.

This clonotype was counted many times. The J gene is TRBJ1-2, the V gene TRBV6-6, with D uncertain. Germline V CDR1 and CDR2: MNHNY, SVGAGI (reference sequence). CDR3 length: 13 residues. V was clipped by 6 bases and J by 6 bases, with 14 bases between them. CDR3 sequence: CASRESRTNGYTF. CDR3 DNA: TGTGCCAGCAGGGAGTCGAGGACGAATGGCTACACCTTC.

This chain joins TRBV5-6 and TRBJ2-2, with D possibly TRBD2 on 6 matching bases. This CDR3 comprises 12 residues. Germline V gene data show CDR1 as SGHDT and CDR2 as YYEEEE. Trimming took off 4 bases at V and 6 bases at J, with 7 bases between the two ends. DNA of the CDR3: TGTGCCAGCAGCCCGGGAGCCGGGGAGCTGTTTTTT. This codes for CASSPGAGELFF.

This sequence joins TRBV7-8 and TRBJ1-5, with TRBD1 as a possible D gene (6 bases). This CDR3 is built from 13 residues. Germline CDR1 SGHVS, CDR2 FQNEAQ. The ends were cut back, 1 base at V and 7 bases at J, with 8 bases in the middle. This CDR3 reads CASSLDREQPQHF. DNA for the CDR3: TGTGCCAGCAGCTTAGACAGGGAGCAGCCCCAGCATTTT.

Ten or more counts support this clonotype. V gene TRBV7-6 combines with J gene TRBJ2-1, with D tentatively TRBD1 or TRBD2 (5 bases each). This CDR3 has 13 residues. V was pared by 0 bases and J by 10 bases, with 10 bases between. CDR1 is SGHVS, CDR2 FNYEAQ, per germline. The CDR3 region has the DNA TGTGCCAGCAGCTTAGCCGGGACGAGCGAGCAGTTCTTC. This translates into CASSLAGTSEQFF.

This clonotype was seen a handful of times. The rearrangement links TRBV7-2 to TRBJ2-3, with no clear D. The CDR3 loop spans 13 amino acids. The V gene lost 0 bases and the J gene lost 6 bases, with 7 bases spanning the gap. Germline V gene lookup returns CDR1 SGHTA and CDR2 FQGNSA. The CDR3, as DNA: TGTGCCAGCAGCTTAGCGCGTCGGGATACGCAGTATTTT. This sequence encodes CASSLARRDTQYF.

J is TRBJ1-1 and V is TRBV5-1, with TRBD1 matching 8 bases. Germline loops: CDR1 SGHRS, CDR2 YFSETQ. The CDR3 loop spans 14 amino acids. The ends lost 4 bases at V and 5 bases at J; junction bases unmatched: 7. The CDR3 is CASSHRGYETEAFF. The DNA of the CDR3 is TGCGCCAGCAGCCACAGGGGGTACGAGACTGAAGCTTTCTTT.